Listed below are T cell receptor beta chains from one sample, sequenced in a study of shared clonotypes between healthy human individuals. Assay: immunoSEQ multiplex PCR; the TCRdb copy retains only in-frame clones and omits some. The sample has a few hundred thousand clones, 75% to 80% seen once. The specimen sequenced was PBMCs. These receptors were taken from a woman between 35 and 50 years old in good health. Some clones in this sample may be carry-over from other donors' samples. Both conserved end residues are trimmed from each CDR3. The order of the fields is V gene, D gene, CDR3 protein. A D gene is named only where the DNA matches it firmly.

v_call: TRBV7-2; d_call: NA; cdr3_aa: ASSFLRYSPYEQY
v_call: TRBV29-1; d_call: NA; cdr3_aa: SVLRLIPNTGELF
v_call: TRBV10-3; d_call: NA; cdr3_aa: AIALGIEQY
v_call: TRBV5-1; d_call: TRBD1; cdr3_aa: ASSFTGGHSGELF
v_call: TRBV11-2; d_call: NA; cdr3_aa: ASSRSLGRNTEAF
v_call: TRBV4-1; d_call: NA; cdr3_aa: ASSQGLPRVNTGELF
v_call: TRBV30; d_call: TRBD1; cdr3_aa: AGNRGTNEKLF
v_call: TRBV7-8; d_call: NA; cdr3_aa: ASSLNSGADEQY
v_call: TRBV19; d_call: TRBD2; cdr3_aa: ASSRIAGVETDTQY
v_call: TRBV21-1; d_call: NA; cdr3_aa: ASSSGGVRLSGPEAF
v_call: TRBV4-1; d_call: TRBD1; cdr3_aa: ASSQVKGGNAKRNQPQH
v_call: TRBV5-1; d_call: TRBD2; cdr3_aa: ASSLLGSGRGETQY
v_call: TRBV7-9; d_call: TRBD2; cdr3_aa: ASSKTSGRAYTGELF
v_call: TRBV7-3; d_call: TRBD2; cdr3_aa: ASKGSTSGQPYEQY
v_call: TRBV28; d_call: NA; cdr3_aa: ASTTGRVTEKGYT
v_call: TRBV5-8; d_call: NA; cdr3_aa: ASTPWRTTARTTNEKLF
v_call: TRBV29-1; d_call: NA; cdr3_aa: SVDEGPYEQY
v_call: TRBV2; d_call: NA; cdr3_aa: ASSEEGRGDTEAF
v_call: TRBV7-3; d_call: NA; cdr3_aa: AGSLSLTGELF
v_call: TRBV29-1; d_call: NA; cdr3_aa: SVVKLSSYNEQF
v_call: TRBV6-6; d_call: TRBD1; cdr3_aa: ASKAGGSYSPLH
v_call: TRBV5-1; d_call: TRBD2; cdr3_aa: ASSPGLAGGKNEQF
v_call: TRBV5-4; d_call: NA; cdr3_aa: ASSLGYTEAF
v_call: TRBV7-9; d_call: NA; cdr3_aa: ASSLAGRKGMGNTEAF
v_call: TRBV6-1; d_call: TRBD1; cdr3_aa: ASSEATRWTGDQPQH
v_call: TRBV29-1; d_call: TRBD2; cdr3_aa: SVRLAPSYEQY
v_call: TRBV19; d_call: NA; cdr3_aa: ASSIRLGPTYEQY
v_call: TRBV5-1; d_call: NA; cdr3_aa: ASSGDGNQPQH
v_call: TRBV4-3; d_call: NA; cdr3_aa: ASSQDSGEKLF
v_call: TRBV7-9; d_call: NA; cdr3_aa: ASSLSRGETQY
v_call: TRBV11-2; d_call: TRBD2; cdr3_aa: ASRQLAGGNSYEQY
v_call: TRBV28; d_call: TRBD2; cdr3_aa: ATGGGTSGRREQY
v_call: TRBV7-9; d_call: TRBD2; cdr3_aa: ASSDPGTSGDNEQF
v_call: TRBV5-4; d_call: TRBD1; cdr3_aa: ASSPTGTITMNTEAF
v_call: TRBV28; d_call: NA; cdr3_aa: ASSPLPARGSTEAF